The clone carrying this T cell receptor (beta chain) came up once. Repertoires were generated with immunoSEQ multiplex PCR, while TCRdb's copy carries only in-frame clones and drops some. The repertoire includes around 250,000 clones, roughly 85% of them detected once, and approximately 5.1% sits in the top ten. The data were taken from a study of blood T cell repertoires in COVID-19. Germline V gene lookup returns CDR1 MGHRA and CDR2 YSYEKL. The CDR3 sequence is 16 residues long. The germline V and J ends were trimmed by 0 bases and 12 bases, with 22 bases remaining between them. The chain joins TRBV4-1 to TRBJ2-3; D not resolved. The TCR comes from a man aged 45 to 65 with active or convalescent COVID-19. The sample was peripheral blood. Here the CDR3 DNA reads TGCGCCAGCAGCCAAGATGTTACCCAGACTGTACAAGGACAGTATTTT. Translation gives CASSQDVTQTVQGQYF.